The 22 T cell receptor beta chains below were found in one sample sequenced in a study of blood T cell repertoires in COVID-19. Method: immunoSEQ multiplex PCR; TCRdb's copy keeps in-frame clones and lacks some. Here the sample spans a few hundred thousand clones, about 87% being singletons. Source material: PBMCs or T cells enriched from blood (not recorded which). The receptors were gathered from a woman under 30 who had recovered from COVID-19.

The chain couples TRBV7-8 to TRBJ1-2; 9 nucleotides line up with TRBD1. V gave up 0 bases and J gave up 4 bases; unmatched junction bases: 9. The CDR3 loop spans 17 amino acids. Germline V lookup: CDR1 SGHVS, CDR2 FQNEAQ. Written as DNA, the CDR3 is TGTGCCAGCAGCTTAGCGCTATATGGACAGGGGATCTATGGCTACACCTTC. Its translation: CASSLALYGQGIYGYTF.

The genes are TRBV7-8 and TRBJ1-1, with 11 bases identical to TRBD1. The length of the CDR3 is 19 residues. The germline CDR1 and CDR2 sequences are SGHVS and FQNEAQ. V was clipped by 2 bases and J by 1 base; unmatched bases: 12. The CDR3 here is CASSLPAPGQGVWNTEAFF. The CDR3 DNA sequence: TGTGCCAGCAGCTTACCGGCACCGGGACAGGGGGTCTGGAACACTGAAGCTTTCTTT.

Concerning this clone: Distinct nucleotide sequences in the sample also encode this CDR3. This chain connects TRBV9 to TRBJ2-1; 7 bases agree with TRBD2. CDR3 length: 15 residues. The germline V gene encodes CDR1 SGDLS and CDR2 YYNGEE. Trimming cost V 3 bases and J 0 bases; bases outside gene matches: 3. The chain's CDR3 is CASSASGSSYNEQFF. CDR3 DNA sequence: TGTGCCAGCAGCGCTAGCGGAAGCTCCTACAATGAGCAGTTCTTC.

The count of this clone is one. The CDR3 protein is CASSQPIAGGPNEQFF. The CDR3 coding sequence is TGTGCCAGCAGCCAGCCCATAGCGGGGGGGCCCAATGAGCAGTTCTTC. V and J are TRBV11-2 and TRBJ2-1; TRBD2 matches 11 bases. From germline, CDR1 is SGHAT and CDR2 FQNNGV. The CDR3 runs 16 residues. J lost 6 bases, V lost 5 bases, and 9 bases had no gene match.

The genes are TRBV7-6 and TRBJ1-2; D is possibly TRBD1 (5 bases). The CDR3 is 15 amino acids. The V and J ends lost 0 bases and 2 bases respectively, with 10 bases between them. Germline lookup yields CDR1 SGHVS and CDR2 FNYEAQ. The CDR3: CASSLAGDGNYGYTF. Here the CDR3 DNA reads TGTGCCAGCAGCTTAGCAGGGGATGGAAACTATGGCTACACCTTC.

This clone is a singleton in its sample. V gene TRBV6-5 combines with J gene TRBJ1-5; tentative D call: TRBD1 (5 bases). The germline gives CDR1 MNHEY, CDR2 SVGAGI. CDR3 length: 15 amino acids. V was clipped by 8 bases and J by 7 bases, with 21 bases between them. The CDR3 protein is CASGGVPPFRQPQHF. The CDR3 bases are TGTGCCAGCGGGGGGGTCCCCCCCTTTCGCCAGCCCCAGCATTTT.

In its sample, this clone was seen once. The V and J genes are TRBV7-2 and TRBJ1-5; no definite D call. The CDR3 extends over 13 amino acids. V lost 4 bases and J lost 7, with 11 bases in between. Germline V CDR1 and CDR2: SGHTA, FQGNSA. The CDR3: CASSSQIRQPQHF. DNA for the CDR3: TGTGCCAGCAGCTCCCAGATCAGGCAGCCCCAGCATTTT.

In this sample, this clone turned up a few times. The chain employs TRBV7-2 and TRBJ1-6, with TRBD1 as a possible D gene (5 bases). Germline V CDR1 and CDR2: SGHTA, FQGNSA. With 3 bases removed from V and 14 bases from J, the gap between germline ends came to 11 bases. There are 12 residues in the CDR3. DNA of the CDR3: TGTGCCAGCAGCTTTGGACAAAGCTCCCTCCACTTT. It yields the protein CASSFGQSSLHF.

The V call is TRBV28, the J call TRBJ1-4; TRBD1 matches at 8 bases. J was trimmed by 6 bases and V by 2 bases; bases with no gene match: 2. Per germline, CDR1 MDHEN and CDR2 SYDVKM. This CDR3 region has 14 residues. CDR3 in amino acids: CASSLTDRDEKLFF. The CDR3 nucleotides are TGTGCCAGCAGTTTAACGGACAGGGATGAAAAACTGTTTTTT.

V is TRBV4-1 and J is TRBJ1-4; D is uncertain. This CDR3 comprises 14 residues. CDR1 is MGHRA and CDR2 is YSYEKL in the germline V gene. Trimming took off 2 bases at V and 6 bases at J, with 10 bases between the two ends. CDR3 sequence: CASSQREGYEKLFF. CDR3 coding DNA: TGCGCCAGCAGCCAACGAGAGGGCTATGAAAAACTGTTTTTT.

V gene TRBV7-2 combines with J gene TRBJ1-2; D is undetermined. V lost 1 base, J lost 0 bases, and 9 bases lay in between. The CDR3 spans 15 residues. Germline V CDR1 and CDR2: SGHTA, FQGNSA. The CDR3 DNA sequence: TGTGCCAGCAGCTTAGATTGGGGAGCTAACTATGGCTACACCTTC. Translation gives CASSLDWGANYGYTF.

The rearrangement joins TRBV7-6 to TRBJ2-7; TRBD1 might be the D (5 bases). The CDR3 sequence is 14 residues long. Trimming removed 1 base at V and 3 bases at J, with 10 bases between. Germline assignment: CDR1 SGHVS and CDR2 FNYEAQ. Here the CDR3 DNA reads TGTGCCAGCAGCTTAGAACAGGCCCACTACGAGCAGTACTTC. Protein product: CASSLEQAHYEQYF.

The chain links TRBV3-1 (or the pseudogene TRBV3-2) to TRBJ2-7; D possibly corresponds to TRBD2 (6 bases). The CDR3 runs 14 residues. The germline V gene encodes CDR1 LGHDT and CDR2 YNNKEL (reference sequence). V gave up 0 bases and J gave up 9 bases, with 15 bases separating them. The CDR3 protein is CASSQDGSGLRQYF. The CDR3 DNA reads as TGTGCCAGCAGCCAAGATGGGAGCGGGCTGCGGCAGTACTTC.

This rearrangement joins TRBV4-2 to TRBJ1-2; TRBD1 matches at 7 bases. This CDR3 has 17 amino acids. Trimming removed 0 bases from V and 1 base from J; junction bases left unmatched: 8. Germline V CDR1 and CDR2: LGHNA, YNFKEQ. CDR3 bases: TGTGCCAGCAGCCAAGATCTCGGGGCAGGGGGTAACTATGGCTACACCTTC. This encodes CASSQDLGAGGNYGYTF.

Of note for this clone: At one of its ends the junction is not consistent with the germline gene, which may arise from a read error. The chain combines TRBV5-8 with TRBJ2-3, with TRBD1 as a possible D gene (6 bases). The CDR3 contains 10 residues. Germline V gives CDR1 SGHTS, CDR2 YDEGEE. For the CDR3, the DNA is TGTGCCAGCCTTGGACAGCCACGGGATTTT. Amino acids: CASLGQPRDF.

The chain carries TRBV12-3 or TRBV12-4 and TRBJ1-1; D unclear. This CDR3 spans 11 amino acids. Trimming removed 6 bases at V and 4 bases at J, with 6 bases between. The DNA of the CDR3 is TGTGCCAGCAGGGTAGCCACTGAAGCTTTCTTT. Residues: CASRVATEAFF.

This clone was recorded many times. This chain connects TRBV11-1 to TRBJ2-2, with unresolved D. V lost 5 bases and J 8 bases, leaving 9 bases between the germline ends. The CDR3 is 12 residues long. Germline lookup yields CDR1 SGHAT and CDR2 FQDESV (reference sequence). CDR3 DNA: TGTGCCAGCAGCCTTATCGGGGGGGAGCTGTTTTTT. Translation: CASSLIGGELFF. The variable domain in full, completed from reference TRBV11-1 and TRBJ2-2, reads EAEVAQSPRYKITEKSQAVAFWCDPISGHATLYWYRQILGQGPELLVQFQDESVVDDSQLPKDRFSAERLKGVDSTLKIQPAELGDSAMYLCASSLIGGELFFGEGSRLTVL.

This clone appeared a single time. The CDR3 DNA reads as TGTGCCAGCAGCTTAACTTCCCGCCGCACAGATACGCAGTATTTT. This gives the protein CASSLTSRRTDTQYF. The V gene is TRBV7-2, the J gene TRBJ2-3; no definite D call. This CDR3 has 15 residues. Germline CDR1 SGHTA, CDR2 FQGNSA. The V gene lost 2 bases and the J gene lost 1 base, with 10 bases spanning the gap.

The chain carries TRBV6-2 or TRBV6-3 and TRBJ2-7; weak D call: TRBD1 (5 bases). Germline CDR1 MNHEY, CDR2 SVGEGT. V lost 4 bases to trimming and J lost 10 bases, with 17 bases between them. The CDR3 length is 13 residues. CDR3 coding DNA: TGTGCCAGCAGTTGGAACGAATTGACAGAACAGTACTTC. It specifies CASSWNELTEQYF.

CDR3 in DNA: TGCGCCAGCAGCCCCAAATGGAGTGAAAAACTGTTTTTT. Residues: CASSPKWSEKLFF. The V call is TRBV4-3, the J call TRBJ1-4; no reliable D call. V lost 4 bases and J 7 bases, leaving 10 bases between the germline ends. Germline CDR1 LGHNA, CDR2 YSLEER. This CDR3 has 13 amino acids.

The CDR3 DNA sequence: TGTGTCGTCAGGGAGAACACTGAAGCTTTCTTT. Amino acids: CVVRENTEAFF. This chain uses TRBV6-5 with TRBJ1-1, with D possibly TRBD1 on 5 matching bases. The CDR3 spans 11 residues. Germline loops: CDR1 MNHEY, CDR2 SVGAGI.

The chain employs TRBV5-5 and TRBJ1-5, with TRBD1 matching over 7 bases. The CDR3 has 16 residues. The V gene end was trimmed by 4 bases and the J gene end by 5 bases; junction bases not matched to a gene: 12. Per germline, CDR1 SGHKS and CDR2 YYEKEE (reference sequence). In DNA, the CDR3 is TGTGCCAGCAGCCCCGATCGGACAGGACCTCATCAGCCCCAGCATTTT. Translation gives CASSPDRTGPHQPQHF.